The 9 T cell receptor beta chains below were found in one sample sequenced in a study of radiotherapy plus CTLA-4 blockade in lung cancer. Only in-frame clones appear in the TCRdb table, and some are missing; sequencing was by immunoSEQ multiplex PCR. Of about 95,000 clones in the sample, about 83% were seen once. Sequenced material: peripheral blood, taken from a patient treated with radiotherapy plus ipilimumab. Receptors were obtained from a human donor with non-small cell lung cancer who had stable disease on radiotherapy plus ipilimumab.

This clone was counted a few times. The chain uses TRBV18 and TRBJ2-7, with 9 bases identical to TRBD1. Looked up from germline, CDR1 is KGHSH and CDR2 is LQKENI. This CDR3 comprises 14 residues. Trimming at V came to 6 bases and at J to 4 bases, leaving 7 bases not matched to a gene. The DNA for the CDR3 is TGTGCCAGCTCCCAATACGGGACAGGGTACGAGCAGTACTTC. This codes for CASSQYGTGYEQYF.

V usage is TRBV7-6 and J usage is TRBJ1-2; weak D call: TRBD1 (6 bases). CDR3 size: 13 residues. CDR1 and CDR2 (germline): SGHVS, FNYEAQ. Trimming removed 4 bases from V and 7 bases from J, with 13 bases in between. The CDR3 spells CASSSEQGIGYTF. CDR3 DNA sequence: TGTGCCAGCAGCTCCGAACAGGGTATTGGCTACACCTTC.

This chain joins TRBV28 and TRBJ1-2; no clear D gene. V dropped 2 bases and J dropped 0 bases, with 7 bases sitting between them. The germline V gene encodes CDR1 MDHEN and CDR2 SYDVKM. CDR3 length: 14 amino acids. The CDR3 spells CASSLHGTNYGYTF. The DNA for the CDR3 is TGTGCCAGCAGTTTACACGGGACTAACTATGGCTACACCTTC.

The chain couples TRBV14 to TRBJ2-5; the D gene is possibly TRBD2 (7 bases). Germline V lookup: CDR1 SGHDN, CDR2 FVKESK. V was pared by 1 base and J by 0 bases, with 18 bases between. This CDR3 contains 18 residues. CDR3 residues: CASSQARGSSGYQETQYF. The CDR3, as DNA: TGTGCCAGCAGCCAAGCAAGGGGGTCTAGCGGATACCAAGAGACCCAGTACTTC. Full variable domain (remainder filled in from reference TRBV14 and TRBJ2-5): EAGVTQFPSHSVIEKGQTVTLRCDPISGHDNLYWYRRVMGKEIKFLLHFVKESKQDESGMPNNRFLAERTGGTYSTLKVQPAELEDSGVYFCASSQARGSSGYQETQYFGPGTRLLVL.

This chain links TRBV7-2 with TRBJ1-1; D gene unclear. In germline, CDR1 is SGHTA, CDR2 FQGNSA. Trimming pared 5 bases from V and 7 bases from J, leaving 11 bases between. The CDR3 has 12 amino acids. The CDR3 reads CASSPGRYEAFF. The CDR3 DNA follows: TGTGCCAGCAGCCCGGGCCGGTATGAAGCTTTCTTT.

V and J are TRBV7-2 and TRBJ2-7; 8 positions agree with TRBD2. V lost 1 base and J lost 3; bases outside the gene matches: 5. Looked up from germline, CDR1 is SGHTA and CDR2 is FQGNSA. The CDR3 runs 15 residues. The CDR3 region has the DNA TGTGCCAGCAGCTTAGTTAGCGGGACCTTCTACGAGCAGTACTTC. This codes for CASSLVSGTFYEQYF.

The CDR3 DNA reads as TGTGCCAGAAGGGAAGGGGCCACAGATACGCAGTATTTT. Amino acid sequence: CARREGATDTQYF. The chain combines TRBV2 with TRBJ2-3; D perhaps matches TRBD1 (5 bases). From germline, CDR1 is SNHLY and CDR2 FYNNEI. V was shortened by 9 bases and J by 2 bases, with 12 bases between the two germline ends. This CDR3 region has 13 residues.

As DNA, the CDR3 is TGCGCCAGCAGTTTAGCGGGCTTCGGCGAGACCCAGTACTTC. This gives the protein CASSLAGFGETQYF. The rearrangement uses TRBV5-1 and TRBJ2-5; 7 bases line up with TRBD2. The length of the CDR3 is 14 residues. The ends lost 5 bases at V and 5 bases at J; junction bases unmatched: 9. Germline CDR1 and CDR2: SGHRS and YFSETQ. Combining the CDR3 with reference TRBV5-1 and TRBJ2-5 gives the whole variable domain KAGVTQTPRYLIKTRGQQVTLSCSPISGHRSVSWYQQTPGQGLQFLFEYFSETQRNKGNFPGRFSGRQFSNSRSEMNVSTLELGDSALYLCASSLAGFGETQYFGPGTRLLVL.

The rearrangement joins TRBV23-1 to TRBJ2-2; the D is unclear. TRBV23-1 is designated an ORF whose function remains uncertain. The CDR3 is made up of 15 amino acids. Trimming cost V 2 bases and J 8 bases, with 15 bases left between them. The CDR3 region is CASSQRNRTPGELFF. The CDR3 nucleotides are TGCGCCAGCAGTCAAAGGAATAGAACACCGGGGGAGCTGTTTTTT.